The subject of this entry is one T cell receptor beta chain. Its antigen is as yet unknown. This entry comes from a study of cytomegalovirus exposure and HLA in healthy donors. Regarding the study as a whole: As was reported, the HLA-A and HLA-B alleles of most subjects were accurately predicted from TCR beta sequences. By a later analysis, the bulk of CMV-associated TCR beta chains appeared HLA-restricted. In a later analysis, HLA-associated beta chains showed higher expansion and lower generation probabilities than comparable chains.

PCR involved 60 Vbeta and 13 Jbeta primers. Profiled with immunoSEQ multiplex PCR; TCRdb holds only in-frame clones, not every one. The table has 100,000 to 150,000 clones, 6.5% to 9.5% seen once. V gave up 4 bases and J gave up 8 bases; unmatched junction bases: 4. The germline CDR1 and CDR2 sequences are MGHRA and YSYEKL. The CDR3 extends over 13 amino acids. The clonotype comes from a man aged 35 to 55 in good health and CMV-seronegative. The sample taken for sequencing was PBMCs. The chain employs TRBV4-1 and TRBJ1-4; 7 bases are a match to TRBD1. The CDR3 protein is CASSLSGGEKLFF. Written as DNA, the CDR3 is TGCGCCAGCAGCCTTTCAGGGGGGGAAAAACTGTTTTTT.